Each of the 14 T cell receptor beta chains below was sequenced from the same sample in a study of T cell repertoires in cytomegalovirus infection. TCRdb re-called the reads through MiXCR, storing one row per CDR3 protein. Among about 71,000 distinct CDR3 sequences listed, 20% were seen once. Their recognized antigens are unknown. The sample here was CD8+ T cells from cultured PBMCs, taken from culture after CMV antigen stimulation. The source of these receptors is a human donor in good health (CMV status not recorded). Some clones in this sample may be carry-over from other donors' samples.

V usage is TRBV7-6 and J usage is TRBJ1-5; D is ambiguous. V was clipped by 5 bases and J by 3 bases, with 14 bases between them. Germline V lookup: CDR1 SGHVS, CDR2 FNYEAQ. The CDR3 has 15 residues. The CDR3 DNA reads as TGTGCCAGCAGCAAACTATCCGGGGACAATCAGCCCCAGCATTTT. It yields the protein CASSKLSGDNQPQHF.

V is TRBV7-9 and J is TRBJ2-6; no clear D gene. Germline V lookup: CDR1 SEHNR, CDR2 FQNEAQ (reference sequence). The length of the CDR3 is 15 residues. V was trimmed by 8 bases and J by 0 bases, leaving 11 bases between them. The CDR3 reads CASEITSSGANVLTF. CDR3 DNA sequence: TGTGCCAGCGAAATAACGAGCTCTGGGGCCAACGTCCTGACTTTC.

The chain combines TRBV27 with TRBJ2-7, with 9 bases aligning to TRBD2. With 9 bases clipped from V and 1 base from J, the junction kept 7 bases outside the gene matches. Germline assignment: CDR1 MNHEY and CDR2 SMNVEV (reference sequence). CDR3 length: 14 amino acids. CDR3 coding DNA: TGTGCCAGTTCACTAGCGGGCACATCCTACGAGCAGTACTTC. Encoded protein: CASSLAGTSYEQYF.

This clonotype was recorded a few times. The chain employs TRBV7-6 and TRBJ2-7; 11 bases fit TRBD1. V trimming: 6 bases; J trimming: 6 bases; junction bases outside the gene matches: 1. Germline CDR1 is SGHVS and CDR2 is FNYEAQ. This CDR3 has 12 residues. CDR3 protein: CASSGTGGEQYF. The CDR3 DNA is TGTGCCAGCAGTGGGACAGGGGGCGAGCAGTACTTC.

The rearrangement links TRBV6-2 or TRBV6-3 to TRBJ2-7; D uncertain. CDR1 MNHEY and CDR2 SVGEGT come from the germline V gene. Trimming cost V 0 bases and J 0 bases, with 9 bases left between them. There are 15 residues in the CDR3. The CDR3 coding sequence is TGTGCCAGCAGTTACTCCCTCGACATCTCCTACGAGCAGTACTTC. Protein product: CASSYSLDISYEQYF.

This clonotype was counted only a few times. In DNA form, the CDR3 reads TGTGCCAGCAGCTCATATAGCGGGGGGCACAATGAGCAGTTCTTC. Protein sequence: CASSSYSGGHNEQFF. The genes are TRBV6-5 and TRBJ2-1; 10 nucleotides agree with TRBD2. Germline loops: CDR1 MNHEY, CDR2 SVGAGI. The CDR3 consists of 15 residues. The V and J ends lost 6 bases and 5 bases, in that order; junction bases with no gene match: 7.

The genes are TRBV6-5 and TRBJ2-1; weak D call: TRBD1 (6 bases). Germline V gene lookup returns CDR1 MNHEY and CDR2 SVGAGI. V was cut by 2 bases and J by 7 bases, with 21 bases left in between. This CDR3 has 17 amino acids. The CDR3 coding sequence is TGTGCCAGCAGTTACAAAGTTACAGGGTTTATTGGGAATGAGCAGTTCTTC. Its translation is CASSYKVTGFIGNEQFF.

This sequence joins TRBV20-1 and TRBJ1-5; possibly TRBD1 for D (5 bases). The CDR3 is 13 amino acids. Deletions cut 2 bases from V and 2 bases from J, with 7 bases between. The germline gives CDR1 DFQATT, CDR2 SNEGSKA (reference sequence). The CDR3 region is CSARQGGNQPQHF. In DNA, the CDR3 is TGCAGTGCTAGACAGGGTGGCAATCAGCCCCAGCATTTT.

J is TRBJ1-1 and V is TRBV6-2 or TRBV6-3; D is unclear. This CDR3 contains 13 residues. From germline, CDR1 is MNHEY and CDR2 SVGEGT. V gave up 8 bases and J gave up 6 bases, with 16 bases separating them. This CDR3 reads CASALVEVAEAFF. CDR3 sequence (DNA): TGTGCCAGCGCCTTAGTGGAGGTTGCTGAAGCTTTCTTT.

The chain carries TRBV12-3 or TRBV12-4 and TRBJ1-1; 8 nucleotides align to TRBD1. The V segment lost 1 base and the J segment 13 bases; nucleotides outside the gene matches: 5. The CDR3 sequence is 12 residues long. CDR3 region: CASSLGTGMGFF. DNA for the CDR3: TGTGCCAGCAGTTTAGGGACAGGGATGGGTTTCTTT.

The J gene is TRBJ2-1, the V gene TRBV11-2; no reliable D call. The CDR3 totals 14 residues. V dropped 0 bases and J dropped 10 bases, with 13 bases sitting between them. Germline-derived CDR1 and CDR2 are SGHAT and FQNNGV. The CDR3 sequence is CASSLDGVMGEQFF. The CDR3 DNA follows: TGTGCCAGCAGCTTAGATGGGGTTATGGGGGAGCAGTTCTTC.

This clonotype turned up a few times. This rearrangement joins TRBV6-5 to TRBJ2-2, with D perhaps TRBD1 or TRBD2 (5 bases each). Between the trimmed V and J ends, which lost 2 bases and 7 bases, there was a span of 8 bases. This CDR3 contains 13 residues. Germline assignment: CDR1 MNHEY and CDR2 SVGAGI. The CDR3 sequence: CASSYGGIGELFF. DNA for the CDR3: TGTGCCAGCAGTTACGGGGGTATCGGGGAGCTGTTTTTT.

This clonotype occurred a few times. The chain carries TRBV9 and TRBJ2-3; D not certain. This CDR3 is 12 amino acids long. Germline V gives CDR1 SGDLS, CDR2 YYNGEE. V gave up 1 base and J gave up 6 bases, with 6 bases separating them. CDR3 bases: TGTGCCAGCAGCGTAAACCCCGATACGCAGTATTTT. Residues: CASSVNPDTQYF.

This clonotype was picked up a small number of times. The V and J genes are TRBV7-2 and TRBJ2-7; D is uncertain. V was pared by 5 bases and J by 2 bases, with 4 bases between. The CDR3 runs 11 residues. In germline, CDR1 is SGHTA, CDR2 FQGNSA. The CDR3: CASSEPYEQYF. The CDR3 nucleotides read TGTGCCAGCAGCGAGCCCTACGAGCAGTACTTC.